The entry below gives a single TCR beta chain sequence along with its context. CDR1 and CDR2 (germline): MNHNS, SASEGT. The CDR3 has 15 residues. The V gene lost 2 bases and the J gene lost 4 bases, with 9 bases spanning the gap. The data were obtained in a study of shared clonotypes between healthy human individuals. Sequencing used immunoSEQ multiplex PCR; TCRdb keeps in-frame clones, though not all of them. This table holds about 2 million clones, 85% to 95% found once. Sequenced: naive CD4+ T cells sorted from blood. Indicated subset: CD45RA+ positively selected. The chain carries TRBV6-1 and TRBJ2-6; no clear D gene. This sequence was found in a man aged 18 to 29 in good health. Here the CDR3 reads CASSERFLGANVLTF. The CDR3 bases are TGTGCCAGCAGTGAAAGGTTCTTAGGGGCCAACGTCCTGACTTTC.